This entry is about one T cell receptor beta chain. Its antigen is unknown. This entry comes from a study of cytomegalovirus exposure and HLA in healthy donors. Study outcomes and limitations: Most CMV-associated TCR beta chains appeared HLA-restricted in a later analysis.

The primer mix had 60 Vbeta and 13 Jbeta primers. TCRdb's table, derived via immunoSEQ multiplex PCR, lists solely in-frame clones and lacks some. The sample has about 200,000 clones, 82% seen once; the top ten hold 0.08% to 0.1%. The sequence was collected from a boy aged 2 to 9 in good health and CMV-seronegative. Input material: PBMCs.

The CDR3 sequence: CASSLGSGGPETQYF. DNA of the CDR3: TGTGCCAGCAGCTTGGGTAGCGGGGGGCCGGAGACCCAGTACTTC. V is TRBV5-8 and J is TRBJ2-5, with 10 bases aligning to TRBD2. Germline V gene sequence: CDR1 SGHTS, CDR2 YDEGEE. After removal of 0 bases from V and 5 bases from J, the junction contained 4 bases not matched to a gene. The CDR3 is made up of 15 amino acids. Supplemented by reference TRBV5-8 and TRBJ2-5, the full variable domain reads EAGVTQSPTHLIKTRGQQATLRCSPISGHTSVYWYQQALGLGLQFLLWYDEGEERNRGNFPPRFSGRQFPNYSSELNVNALELEDSALYLCASSLGSGGPETQYFGPGTRLLVL.